The T cell receptor beta chain described here comes from a study of CD4+ T cells in melanoma. The ends were cut back, 5 bases at V and 2 bases at J, with 10 bases in the middle. The CDR3 length is 13 residues. CDR1 and CDR2 from the germline V gene are SGHRS and YFSETQ. Clones were read by immunoSEQ multiplex PCR, and TCRdb kept only the in-frame ones, dropping some. The sample holds about 21,000 clones, 82% seen once. The sequencing input was cells from a culture (not recorded whether cultured in vitro). The chain is built from TRBV5-1 and TRBJ2-5; D is perhaps TRBD2 (6 bases). The receptor comes from a human donor with melanoma. In DNA, the CDR3 is TGCGCCAGCAGGGAGGGTACACAAGAGACCCAGTACTTC. Protein product: CASREGTQETQYF.